This T cell receptor (beta chain) stems from a study of molecular identifiers for immune sequencing clone quantification. A single count supports this clonotype. Because the CDR3 is missing its conserved closing phenylalanine or tryptophan, this is likely a read error. TCRdb independently ran MiXCR on the PCR reads; one entry per CDR3 protein. The data show about half a million distinct CDR3 sequences, with about 26% seen just once and under 0.8% held by the top ten. Per the germline V gene, CDR1 is LNHDA and CDR2 is SQIVND (reference sequence). The V end was cut by 8 bases, the J end by 14 bases, with 21 bases between. This CDR3 comprises 13 residues.

The TCR originated in a human donor in good health. Some libraries in this study had Jurkat cell RNA spiked in. The specimen was naive CD8+ T cells from blood, with Jurkat cell RNA spiked in. Documented subset: FACS-sorted CD8+CD4-CCR7+CD45RA+ naive T cells. The J gene is TRBJ1-4, the V gene TRBV19; D call uncertain. In DNA, the CDR3 is TGTGCCAGTTGTTTGTCGTTGAATGAATACCTGTTTGTT. It encodes CASCLSLNEYLFV.